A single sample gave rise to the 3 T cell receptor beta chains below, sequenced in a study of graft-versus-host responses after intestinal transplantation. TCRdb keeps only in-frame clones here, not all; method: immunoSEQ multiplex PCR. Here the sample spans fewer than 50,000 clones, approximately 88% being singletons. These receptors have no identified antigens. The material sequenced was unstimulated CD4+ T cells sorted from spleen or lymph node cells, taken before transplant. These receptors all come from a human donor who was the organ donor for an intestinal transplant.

CDR3 loop: CASREGGTEAFF. CDR3 coding DNA: TGTGCCAGCAGGGAGGGGGGCACTGAAGCTTTCTTT. The rearrangement uses TRBV6-6 and TRBJ1-1; possible D gene TRBD1, 6 bases. CDR3 length equals 12 residues. V lost 6 bases to trimming and J lost 4 bases, with 9 bases between them. Per germline, CDR1 MNHNY and CDR2 SVGAGI (reference sequence).

CDR3 amino acids: CASSPTVPGTGQKGDTQYF. The CDR3 region has the DNA TGCGCCAGCAGCCCTACCGTCCCCGGAACCGGTCAGAAAGGAGATACGCAGTATTTT. This chain connects TRBV4-3 to TRBJ2-3; unclear D gene. This CDR3 comprises 19 residues. V shed 4 bases and J shed 5 bases, with 28 bases lying between them. CDR1 is LGHNA, CDR2 YSLEER, per germline.

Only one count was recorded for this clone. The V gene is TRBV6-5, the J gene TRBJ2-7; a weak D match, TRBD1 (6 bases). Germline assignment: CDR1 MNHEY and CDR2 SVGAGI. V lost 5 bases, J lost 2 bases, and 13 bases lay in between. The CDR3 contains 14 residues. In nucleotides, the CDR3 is TGTGCCAGCAGTAAGGGACACCAAGCCTACGAGCAGTACTTC. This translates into CASSKGHQAYEQYF.